Presented here are 22 T cell receptor beta chains from one specimen sequenced in a study of radiotherapy plus CTLA-4 blockade in lung cancer. Clones were read by immunoSEQ multiplex PCR, and TCRdb kept only the in-frame ones, dropping some. The sample holds about 84,000 clones, 72% seen once. The material sequenced was peripheral blood, taken from a patient treated with radiotherapy plus ipilimumab. These TCRs come from a human donor with non-small cell lung cancer that progressed on radiotherapy plus ipilimumab.

This sequence joins TRBV7-9 and TRBJ2-7, with D uncertain. The length of the CDR3 is 11 residues. The germline V and J ends were trimmed by 0 bases and 7 bases, with 4 bases remaining between them. The germline gives CDR1 SEHNR, CDR2 FQNEAQ (reference sequence). The CDR3 loop is CASSLAAEQYF. In nucleotides, the CDR3 is TGTGCCAGCAGCTTAGCGGCTGAGCAGTACTTC.

The chain is built from TRBV11-1 and TRBJ2-3, with unresolved D. V lost 4 bases, J lost 0 bases, and 11 bases lay in between. Germline CDR1 and CDR2: SGHAT and FQDESV (reference sequence). The CDR3 totals 15 residues. DNA of the CDR3: TGTGCCAGCAGCTCTACCGCATCTAGCACAGATACGCAGTATTTT. Amino acid sequence: CASSSTASSTDTQYF. Variable domain in full (rest from reference TRBV11-1 and TRBJ2-3): EAEVAQSPRYKITEKSQAVAFWCDPISGHATLYWYRQILGQGPELLVQFQDESVVDDSQLPKDRFSAERLKGVDSTLKIQPAELGDSAMYLCASSSTASSTDTQYFGPGTRLTVL.

The chain uses TRBV5-6 and TRBJ2-3; tentative D call: TRBD1 (5 bases). This CDR3 contains 14 residues. Trimming removed 4 bases at V and 1 base at J, with 10 bases between. Germline assignment: CDR1 SGHDT and CDR2 YYEEEE. CDR3 sequence: CASSPDMGTDTQYF. CDR3 nucleotides: TGTGCCAGCAGCCCGGACATGGGCACAGATACGCAGTATTTT.

This clone showed up just a few times. CDR3 region: CASSLATGANYGYTF. CDR3 DNA: TGTGCCAGCAGCTTAGCGACGGGGGCGAACTATGGCTACACCTTC. The chain recombines TRBV7-2 with TRBJ1-2; tentative D call: TRBD1 (6 bases). V lost 0 bases to trimming and J lost 2 bases, with 10 bases between them. Germline V gene data show CDR1 as SGHTA and CDR2 as FQGNSA. The CDR3 is 15 residues long. Supplemented by reference TRBV7-2 and TRBJ1-2, the full variable domain reads GAGVSQSPSNKVTEKGKDVELRCDPISGHTALYWYRQSLGQGLEFLIYFQGNSAPDKSGLPSDRFSAERTGGSVSTLTIQRTQQEDSAVYLCASSLATGANYGYTFGSGTRLTVV.

On this clone itself: One junction end does not reproduce the germline sequence, and a read error may be involved. This chain joins TRBV18 and TRBJ2-7, with TRBD1 as a possible D gene (5 bases). Germline values: CDR1 KGHSH, CDR2 LQKENI. The CDR3 is 11 residues long. CDR3 sequence: CASSSQGNIDF. CDR3 DNA sequence: TGTGCCAGCTCCTCTCAGGGTAATATTGACTTC.

This sequence joins TRBV7-8 and TRBJ2-2; a weak D match, TRBD2 (5 bases). V lost 6 bases to trimming and J lost 8 bases, with 13 bases between them. The CDR3 extends over 13 amino acids. Germline CDR1 SGHVS, CDR2 FQNEAQ. For the CDR3, the DNA is TGTGCCAGCAGTTTTGACCGAGGGGGGGAGCTGTTTTTT. Amino acid sequence: CASSFDRGGELFF. Combining the CDR3 with reference TRBV7-8 and TRBJ2-2 gives the whole variable domain GAGVSQSPRYKVAKRGQDVALRCDPISGHVSLFWYQQALGQGPEFLTYFQNEAQLDKSGLPSDRFFAERPEGSVSTLKIQRTQQEDSAVYLCASSFDRGGELFFGEGSRLTVL.

The rearrangement uses TRBV27 and TRBJ1-2; perhaps TRBD1 as D (5 bases). Trimming took 4 bases from V and 8 from J, leaving 17 bases between them. The CDR3 sequence is 14 residues long. In germline, CDR1 is MNHEY, CDR2 SMNVEV (reference sequence). Here the CDR3 reads CASSWGTDNSGYTF. CDR3 sequence (DNA): TGTGCCAGCAGTTGGGGGACGGACAACTCCGGCTACACCTTC.

The table lists this clone with a few counts. V and J are TRBV7-2 and TRBJ2-3; 10 bases match TRBD2. The junction had 15 bases not matched to a gene; V was cut back by 5 bases and J by 4 bases. Germline V lookup: CDR1 SGHTA, CDR2 FQGNSA. CDR3 length: 18 amino acids. This CDR3 reads CASSPPGPSGSWADTQYF. The CDR3 nucleotides read TGTGCCAGCAGCCCCCCTGGCCCTAGCGGGAGTTGGGCAGATACGCAGTATTTT.

This chain links TRBV18 with TRBJ1-3; D unclear. The CDR3 totals 14 residues. CDR1 is KGHSH, CDR2 LQKENI, per germline. Trimming removed 6 bases at V and 5 bases at J, with 14 bases between. CDR3 DNA sequence: TGTGCCAGCTCCCTAAGCCCCATCCGAAACACCATATATTTT. Protein: CASSLSPIRNTIYF.

The rearrangement links TRBV7-2 to TRBJ2-7, with 11 bases aligning to TRBD1. V lost 3 bases to trimming and J lost 5 bases; unmatched junction nucleotides: 12. Germline assignment: CDR1 SGHTA and CDR2 FQGNSA. This CDR3 region has 17 residues. The CDR3 nucleotides are TGTGCCAGCAGCTTGTTCTCTTCCGGGACAGGGGGGGACGAGCAGTACTTC. Encoded protein: CASSLFSSGTGGDEQYF.

The rearrangement uses TRBV19 and TRBJ2-7; 10 bases agree with TRBD2. After removal of 5 bases from V and 1 base from J, the junction contained 11 bases not matched to a gene. CDR1 LNHDA and CDR2 SQIVND come from the germline V gene (reference sequence). This CDR3 spans 17 amino acids. The CDR3 sequence: CASSPSSGSLLSYEQYF. The CDR3 nucleotides read TGTGCCAGTAGTCCGTCTAGCGGGAGCCTCCTATCCTACGAGCAGTACTTC.

The V and J genes are TRBV5-8 and TRBJ2-7; no clear D. Germline values: CDR1 SGHTS, CDR2 YDEGEE. The CDR3 runs to 13 residues. Trimming took off 4 bases at V and 3 bases at J, with 11 bases between the two ends. CDR3 amino acids: CASSEVLRYEQYF. The CDR3 DNA sequence: TGTGCCAGCAGCGAGGTCCTACGCTACGAGCAGTACTTC.

This clone was picked up a small number of times. The V and J genes are TRBV6-5 and TRBJ1-2; D may be TRBD1 (5 bases). The germline V gene has CDR1 MNHEY and CDR2 SVGAGI. V lost 5 bases, J lost 8 bases, and 21 bases lay in between. The CDR3 spans 15 residues. This CDR3 is CASSPGTSSIWGYTF. In DNA, the CDR3 is TGTGCCAGCAGTCCCGGGACGTCTTCCATCTGGGGCTACACCTTC.

J is TRBJ1-6 and V is TRBV9, with D unclear. The V end was cut by 0 bases, the J end by 6 bases, with 4 bases between. Germline CDR1 SGDLS, CDR2 YYNGEE. CDR3 length: 13 amino acids. The CDR3 bases are TGTGCCAGCAGCGTAGGAGTTAATTCACCCCTCCACTTT. As protein: CASSVGVNSPLHF.

The V call is TRBV5-1, the J call TRBJ2-2; 12 bases are shared with TRBD2. The CDR3 has 16 residues. Germline CDR1 is SGHRS and CDR2 is YFSETQ. V dropped 0 bases and J dropped 6; count of bases not matched to a gene: 3. This chain's CDR3 is CASSLVTSGSPGELFF. The DNA of the CDR3 is TGCGCCAGCAGCTTGGTGACTAGCGGGAGCCCCGGGGAGCTGTTTTTT.

The chain carries TRBV11-2 and TRBJ2-7; D gene uncertain. CDR1 is SGHAT, CDR2 FQNNGV, per germline. The CDR3 is made up of 14 amino acids. Trimming stripped 2 bases from V and 6 bases from J, with 14 bases between. The CDR3 region has the DNA TGTGCCAGCAGCTTAAGTCAGGCAGTTTTCGAGCAGTACTTC. It is translated as CASSLSQAVFEQYF.

The gene calls are TRBV4-1 and TRBJ2-5; 7 bases map to TRBD1. Germline CDR1 is MGHRA and CDR2 is YSYEKL. V dropped 4 bases and J dropped 3; count of bases not matched to a gene: 5. The CDR3 runs 14 residues. DNA for the CDR3: TGCGCCAGCAGCCGCACCGGGACAGAAGAGACCCAGTACTTC. It is translated as CASSRTGTEETQYF.

V is TRBV7-6 and J is TRBJ1-4; D ambiguous. In germline, CDR1 is SGHVS, CDR2 FNYEAQ. Trimming removed 5 bases at V and 4 bases at J, with 14 bases between. This CDR3 contains 15 residues. The CDR3 DNA reads as TGTGCCAGCAGCCCTAGATCGAGATTTAATGAAAAACTGTTTTTT. Translation gives CASSPRSRFNEKLFF.

The chain is built from TRBV5-5 and TRBJ1-2; weak D call: TRBD1 (6 bases). Germline assignment: CDR1 SGHKS and CDR2 YYEKEE (reference sequence). V was clipped by 0 bases and J by 6 bases, with 12 bases between them. CDR3 length: 14 residues. CDR3 sequence (DNA): TGTGCCAGCAGCTTGGCGCAGGGGCTAGATGGCTACACCTTC. Translating gives CASSLAQGLDGYTF. Full variable domain (rest looked up from reference TRBV5-5 and TRBJ1-2): DAGVTQSPTHLIKTRGQQVTLRCSPISGHKSVSWYQQVLGQGPQFIFQYYEKEERGRGNFPDRFSARQFPNYSSELNVNALLLGDSALYLCASSLAQGLDGYTFGSGTRLTVV.

For the CDR3, the DNA is TGTGCCAGCACCGATGGGGGTGGGATGAACACTGAAGCTTTCTTT. It encodes CASTDGGGMNTEAFF. V and J are TRBV6-1 and TRBJ1-1; tentatively, D is TRBD1 (5 bases). Germline V gene lookup returns CDR1 MNHNS and CDR2 SASEGT. V dropped 7 bases and J dropped 0 bases, with 15 bases sitting between them. The CDR3 contains 15 residues.

This clone occurred a few times. The chain employs TRBV18 and TRBJ1-2; D is unresolved. Germline CDR1 KGHSH, CDR2 LQKENI. This CDR3 contains 13 residues. Trimming took off 2 bases at V and 4 bases at J, with 8 bases between the two ends. The CDR3, as DNA: TGTGCCAGCTCACCAGGCAGTAGCTATGGCTACACCTTC. The encoded protein is CASSPGSSYGYTF.

The gene calls are TRBV9 and TRBJ2-5, with 11 bases lining up with TRBD2. Germline lookup yields CDR1 SGDLS and CDR2 YYNGEE. V dropped 3 bases and J dropped 1; count of bases not matched to a gene: 2. CDR3 length equals 15 residues. This CDR3 is CASSAGTSGQETQYF. The CDR3 DNA reads TGTGCCAGCAGCGCCGGGACTAGCGGCCAAGAGACCCAGTACTTC.